The text below deals with one T cell receptor beta chain. Per the original methods: Nucleated cell counts were estimated from reference gene primer amplification. Clones were read by immunoSEQ multiplex PCR, and TCRdb kept only the in-frame ones, dropping some. For V, J and clone size, that table is used; D and trimming come from the DNA. The sample lists 85,000 to 120,000 clones; roughly 80% were seen once. The germline V gene encodes CDR1 SGHTA and CDR2 FQGNSA. The CDR3 is made up of 13 amino acids. V was cut by 4 bases and J by 4 bases, with 9 bases left in between. This sample is drawn from a study of blood T cell repertoires in COVID-19. The overall study: There were acute and convalescent COVID-19 samples, and they came from the United States, Italy and Spain. Nucleic acid was either cDNA or gDNA, and it came from T cells, B-cell-depleted T cells, or PBMCs.

The sequence came from a woman aged 55-75 years with acute or convalescent COVID-19. J is TRBJ2-3 and V is TRBV7-2; possibly TRBD2 for D (5 bases). The sequenced sample was peripheral blood. DNA for the CDR3: TGTGCCAGCAGCTCGAGGGTGCCAGATACGCAGTATTTT. Protein product: CASSSRVPDTQYF.